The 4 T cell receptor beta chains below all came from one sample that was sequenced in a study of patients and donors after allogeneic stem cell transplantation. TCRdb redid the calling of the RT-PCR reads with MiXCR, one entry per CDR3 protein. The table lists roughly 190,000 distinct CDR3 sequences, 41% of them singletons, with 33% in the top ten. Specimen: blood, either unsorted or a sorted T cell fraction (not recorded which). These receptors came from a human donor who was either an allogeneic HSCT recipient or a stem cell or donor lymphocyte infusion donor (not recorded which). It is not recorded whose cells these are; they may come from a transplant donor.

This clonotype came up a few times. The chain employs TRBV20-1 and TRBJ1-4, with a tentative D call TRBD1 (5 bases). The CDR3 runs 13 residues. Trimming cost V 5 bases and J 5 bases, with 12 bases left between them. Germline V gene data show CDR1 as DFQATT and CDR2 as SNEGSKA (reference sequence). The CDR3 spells CSASDIRNEKLFF. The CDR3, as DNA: TGCAGTGCTTCGGACATCCGCAATGAAAAACTGTTTTTT.

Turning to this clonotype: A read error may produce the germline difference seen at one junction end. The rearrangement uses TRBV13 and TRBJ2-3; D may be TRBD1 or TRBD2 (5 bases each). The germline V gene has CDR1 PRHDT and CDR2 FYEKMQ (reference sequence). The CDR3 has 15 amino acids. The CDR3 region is CASSLRAGTTVTQYF. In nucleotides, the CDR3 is TGTGCCAGCAGCTTAAGGGCCGGGACCACAGTTACGCAGTATTTT.

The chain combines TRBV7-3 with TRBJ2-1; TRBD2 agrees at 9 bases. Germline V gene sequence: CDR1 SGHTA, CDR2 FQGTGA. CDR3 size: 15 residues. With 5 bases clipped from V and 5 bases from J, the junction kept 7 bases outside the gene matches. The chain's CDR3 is CASSLGTSRNNEQFF. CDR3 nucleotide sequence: TGTGCCAGCAGCCTTGGGACTAGCAGAAACAATGAGCAGTTCTTC.

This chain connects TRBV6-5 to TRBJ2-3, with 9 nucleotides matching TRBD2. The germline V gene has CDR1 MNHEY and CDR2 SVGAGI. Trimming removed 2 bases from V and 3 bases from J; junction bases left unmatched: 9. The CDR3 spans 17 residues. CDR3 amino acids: CASSYVGSGRGTDTQYF. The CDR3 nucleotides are TGTGCCAGCAGTTACGTTGGTAGCGGGAGAGGGACAGATACGCAGTATTTT.